This TCR beta chain was profiled in a study of Ad26.COV2.S vaccination and SARS-CoV-2 variants. Study context: The donor belonged to the COV1001 Ad26.COV2.S trial arm.

Germline V gene lookup returns CDR1 SGHDT and CDR2 YYEEEE. Trimming pared 3 bases from V and 0 bases from J, leaving 17 bases between. The CDR3 sequence is 17 residues long. Regarding treatment: 19 received Ad26.COV2.S at low or high dose, single or two shots; several received placebo; per-sample allocation not given. Collection of the samples took place on day 63 after the first injection of vaccine or placebo. This adult donor, from Boston, was 18-55 years old. Sequencing was performed with immunoSEQ multiplex PCR; in TCRdb, only in-frame clones are kept and a portion is missing. The table includes about 240,000 clones, approximately 88% detected once.

Specimen: peripheral blood, collected in a trial of Ad26.COV2.S vaccine versus placebo. This receptor was taken from a person aged 18 to 65 who received the Ad26.COV2.S COVID-19 vaccine or a placebo. The rearrangement uses TRBV5-6 and TRBJ2-3, with D hard to call. The CDR3 region has the DNA TGTGCCAGCAGCTCCCCCCTGGTGGATCCAAGCACAGATACGCAGTATTTT. Translating gives CASSSPLVDPSTDTQYF.